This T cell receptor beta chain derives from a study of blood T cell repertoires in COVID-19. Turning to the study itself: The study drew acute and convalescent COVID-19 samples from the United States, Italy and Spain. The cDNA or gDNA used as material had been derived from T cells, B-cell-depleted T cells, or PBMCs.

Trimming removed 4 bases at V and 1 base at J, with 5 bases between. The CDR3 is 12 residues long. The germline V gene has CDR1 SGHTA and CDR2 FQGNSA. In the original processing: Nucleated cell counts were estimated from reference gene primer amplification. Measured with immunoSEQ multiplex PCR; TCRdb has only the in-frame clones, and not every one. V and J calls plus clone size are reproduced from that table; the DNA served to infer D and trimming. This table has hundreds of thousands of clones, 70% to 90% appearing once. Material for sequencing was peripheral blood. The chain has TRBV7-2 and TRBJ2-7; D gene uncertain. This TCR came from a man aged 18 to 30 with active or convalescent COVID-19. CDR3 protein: CASSSNSYEQYF. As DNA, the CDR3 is TGTGCCAGCAGCTCAAATTCCTACGAGCAGTACTTC.